This TCR beta chain was sequenced during a study of shared clonotypes between healthy human individuals. Only in-frame clones appear in the TCRdb table, and some are missing; sequencing was by immunoSEQ multiplex PCR. Of some 1 million clones listed, about 76% are singletons. This CDR3 contains 13 residues. V was shortened by 6 bases and J by 7 bases, with 12 bases between the two germline ends. Germline CDR1 and CDR2: SNHLY and FYNNEI. This clone has just a few counts. Its antigen is as yet unknown. Study-wide points: The expectation was that sequencing depth would affect clonotype sharing among donors.

This chain uses TRBV2 with TRBJ2-2, with TRBD2 as a possible D gene (5 bases). This receptor was identified in a man between 18 and 29 years old in good health. Input material: memory CD4+ T cells sorted from blood. The sample's subset: CD45RA-negative fraction. DNA for the CDR3: TGTGCCAGCAGCGCTGTGGAGGTCGGGGAGCTGTTTTTT. Translated: CASSAVEVGELFF.